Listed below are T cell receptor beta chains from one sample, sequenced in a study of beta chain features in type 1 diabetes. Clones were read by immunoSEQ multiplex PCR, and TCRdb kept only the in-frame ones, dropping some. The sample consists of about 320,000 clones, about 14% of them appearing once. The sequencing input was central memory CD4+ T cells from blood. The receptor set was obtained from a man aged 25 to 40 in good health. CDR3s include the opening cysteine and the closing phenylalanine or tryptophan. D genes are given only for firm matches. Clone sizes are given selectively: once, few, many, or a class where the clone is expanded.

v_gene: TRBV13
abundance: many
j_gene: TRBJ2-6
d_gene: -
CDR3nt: TGTGCCAGCAGACACTCTGGGGCCAACGTCCTGACTTTC
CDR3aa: CASRHSGANVLTF

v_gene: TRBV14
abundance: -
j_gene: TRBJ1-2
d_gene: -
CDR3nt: TGTGCCAGCAGCCCGGGGATCTATGGCTACACCTTC
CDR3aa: CASSPGIYGYTF

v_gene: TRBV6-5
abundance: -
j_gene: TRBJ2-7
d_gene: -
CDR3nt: TGTGCCAGCAGTCCGGGACGTCAAGAGCAGTACTTC
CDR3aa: CASSPGRQEQYF

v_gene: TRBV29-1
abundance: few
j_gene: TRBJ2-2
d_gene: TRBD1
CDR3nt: TGCAGCGTTGAAGATGGGACAGGGGGTACCGGGGAGCTGTTTTTT
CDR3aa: CSVEDGTGGTGELFF

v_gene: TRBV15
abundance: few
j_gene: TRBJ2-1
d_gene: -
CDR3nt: TGTGCCACCAGCAACTCCGGGCCGTACAGTGAGCAGTTCTTC
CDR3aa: CATSNSGPYSEQFF

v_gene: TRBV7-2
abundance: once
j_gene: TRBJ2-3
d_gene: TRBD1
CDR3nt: TGTGCCAGCAGCCCACAGGGACAGCAGCAAGATACGCAGTATTTT
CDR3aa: CASSPQGQQQDTQYF

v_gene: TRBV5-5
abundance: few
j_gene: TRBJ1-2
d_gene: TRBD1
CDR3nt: TGTGCCAGCAGCTCGGCACAGGGGTCTGTCTTCGACACCTTC
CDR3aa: CASSSAQGSVFDTF

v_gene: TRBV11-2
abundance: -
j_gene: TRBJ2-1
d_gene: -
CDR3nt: TGTGCCAGCAGCTTCCTGGGGGGCGCCTGGAATGAGCAGTTCTTC
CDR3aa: CASSFLGGAWNEQFF

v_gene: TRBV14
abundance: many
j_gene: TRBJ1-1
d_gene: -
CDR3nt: TGTGCCAGCAGCCAAGTGTTTGGGGGCAGGAACACTGAAGCTTTCTTT
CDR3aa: CASSQVFGGRNTEAFF

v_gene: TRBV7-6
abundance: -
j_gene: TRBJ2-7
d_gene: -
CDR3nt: TGTGCCAGCAGCCAACGGGACATCGAGCAGTACTTC
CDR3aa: CASSQRDIEQYF

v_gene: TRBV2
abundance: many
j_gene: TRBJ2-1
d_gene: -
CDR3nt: TGTGCCAGCAGTCAGACCCCCTCCGGTGAGCAGTTCTTC
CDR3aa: CASSQTPSGEQFF

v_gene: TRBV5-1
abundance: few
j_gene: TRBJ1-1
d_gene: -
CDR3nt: TGCGCCAGCAGCTTGGAACGGGGCGCAGCTTTCTTT
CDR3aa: CASSLERGAAFF

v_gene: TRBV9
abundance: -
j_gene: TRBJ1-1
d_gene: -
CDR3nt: TGTGCCAGCAGCTCGCCTTTAGGGAGGCTGAACACTGAAGCTTTCTTT
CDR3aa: CASSSPLGRLNTEAFF

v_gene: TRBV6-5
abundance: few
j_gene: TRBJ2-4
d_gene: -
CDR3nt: TGTGCCAGCAGTTACTCGAAGGGCGGGATAGTCCACTTC
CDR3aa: CASSYSKGGIVHF

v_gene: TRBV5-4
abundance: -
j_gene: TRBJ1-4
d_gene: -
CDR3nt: TGTGCCACCTCCGGGCGGGCAGAGAATGAAAAACTGTTTTTT
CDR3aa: CATSGRAENEKLFF

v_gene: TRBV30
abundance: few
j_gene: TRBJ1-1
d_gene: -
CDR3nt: TGTGCCTGGAGTGTATTCGGTATTTCGACTGAAGCTTTCTTT
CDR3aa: CAWSVFGISTEAFF

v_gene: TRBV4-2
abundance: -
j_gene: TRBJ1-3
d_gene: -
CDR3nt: TGTGCCAGCAGCCAAGATTCCTCTGGAAACACCATATATTTT
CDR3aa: CASSQDSSGNTIYF

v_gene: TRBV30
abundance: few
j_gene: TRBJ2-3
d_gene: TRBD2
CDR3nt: TGTGCCTGGAACCAGCGGGAGAGGGATACGCAGTATTTT
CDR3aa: CAWNQRERDTQYF

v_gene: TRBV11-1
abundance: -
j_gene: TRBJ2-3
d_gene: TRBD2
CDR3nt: TGTGCCAGCAGCTTAGGAGGGACTAGCGTGAGCACAGATACGCAGTATTTT
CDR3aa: CASSLGGTSVSTDTQYF

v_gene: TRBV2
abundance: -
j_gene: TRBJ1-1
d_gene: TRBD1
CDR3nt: TGTGCCAGCAGAGTCCAATACAGGGGGCAAGGTGAAGCTTTCTTT
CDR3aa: CASRVQYRGQGEAFF

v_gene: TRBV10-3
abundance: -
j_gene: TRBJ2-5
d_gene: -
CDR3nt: TGTGCCAGCAGCCTAAGAGGGAGCGGAGAGACCCAGTACTTC
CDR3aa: CASSLRGSGETQYF

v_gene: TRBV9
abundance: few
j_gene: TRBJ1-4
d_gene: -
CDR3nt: TGTGCCAGCAGCGTTCTCGGGGGATCTAATGAAAAACTGTTTTTT
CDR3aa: CASSVLGGSNEKLFF

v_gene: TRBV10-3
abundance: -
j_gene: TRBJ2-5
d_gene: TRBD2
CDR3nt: TGTGCCATCAGGGCCGGGACTAGCGGGAGGCTAGGAGAGACCCAGTACTTC
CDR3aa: CAIRAGTSGRLGETQYF

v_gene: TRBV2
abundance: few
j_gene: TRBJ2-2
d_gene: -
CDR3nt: TGTGCCAGCGAGGAGTCTCGGGAGCTGTTTTTT
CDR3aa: CASEESRELFF

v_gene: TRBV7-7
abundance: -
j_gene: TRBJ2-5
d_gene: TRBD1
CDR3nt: TGTGCTAGCAGCAGGGGGCCTCGGGAGACCCAGTACTTC
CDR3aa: CASSRGPRETQYF

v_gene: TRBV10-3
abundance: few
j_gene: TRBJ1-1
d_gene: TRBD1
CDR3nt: TGTGCCATCAGCCCGGGGACAGGGAGAGGGACTGAAGCTTTCTTT
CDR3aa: CAISPGTGRGTEAFF

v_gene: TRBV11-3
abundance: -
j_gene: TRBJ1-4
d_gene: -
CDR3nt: TGTGCCAGCAGCCCCGTAAATGAAAAACTGTTTTTT
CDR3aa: CASSPVNEKLFF

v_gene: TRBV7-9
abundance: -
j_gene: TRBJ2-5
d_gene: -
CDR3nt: TGTGCCAGCAGCTCCCCTACAGCGACCCAGTACTTC
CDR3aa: CASSSPTATQYF

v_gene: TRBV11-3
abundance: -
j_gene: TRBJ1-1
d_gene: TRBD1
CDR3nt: TGTGCCAGCAGCTTTTCCCCGGGACAGGGATTGAACACTGAAGCTTTCTTT
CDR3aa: CASSFSPGQGLNTEAFF

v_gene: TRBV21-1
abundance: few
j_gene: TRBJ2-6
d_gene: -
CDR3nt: TGTGCCAGCAGCCCGACTAGCGGGAGGATAATGTTAACTGGGGCCAACGTCCTGACTTTC
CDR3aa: CASSPTSGRIMLTGANVLTF

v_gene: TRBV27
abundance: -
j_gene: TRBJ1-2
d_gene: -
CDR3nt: TGTGCCAGCAGAGGACTCCGTCCAGGGAAGGACTATGGCTACACCTTC
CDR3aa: CASRGLRPGKDYGYTF

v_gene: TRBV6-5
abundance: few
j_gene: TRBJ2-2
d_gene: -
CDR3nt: TGTGCCGCACGAGGGAACACCGGGGAGCTGTTTTTT
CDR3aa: CAARGNTGELFF

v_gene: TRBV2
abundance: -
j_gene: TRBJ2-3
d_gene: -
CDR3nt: TGTGCCAGCAGCCGGACTCGTGGAAATACGCAGTATTTT
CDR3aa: CASSRTRGNTQYF

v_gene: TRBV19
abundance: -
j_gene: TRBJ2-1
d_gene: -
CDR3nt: TGTGCCAGTAGTCCAAGTGGTAGCGGCTACAATGAGCAGTTCTTC
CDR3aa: CASSPSGSGYNEQFF

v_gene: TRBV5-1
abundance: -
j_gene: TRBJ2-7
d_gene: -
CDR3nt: TGCGCCAGCAGCGCGGGACAGAGACCTTCCTACGAGCAGTACTTC
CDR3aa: CASSAGQRPSYEQYF

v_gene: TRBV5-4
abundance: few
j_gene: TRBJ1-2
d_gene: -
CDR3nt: TGTGCCAGCAGCTTGCAACAGAACTTCTATGGCTACACCTTC
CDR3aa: CASSLQQNFYGYTF

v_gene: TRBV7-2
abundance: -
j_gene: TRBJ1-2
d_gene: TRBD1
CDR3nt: TGTGCCAGCAGCTTTACATCCGGGACAGGGGTAGGCTACACCTTC
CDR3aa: CASSFTSGTGVGYTF

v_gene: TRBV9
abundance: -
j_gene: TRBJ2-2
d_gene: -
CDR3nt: TGTGCCAGCAGCGTAAGCCGACATCCCGGGGAGCTGTTTTTT
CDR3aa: CASSVSRHPGELFF

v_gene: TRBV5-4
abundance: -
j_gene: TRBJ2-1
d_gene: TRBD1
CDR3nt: TGTGCCAGCAGCCATGTGGGACAGATTGAGCAGTTCTTC
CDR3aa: CASSHVGQIEQFF

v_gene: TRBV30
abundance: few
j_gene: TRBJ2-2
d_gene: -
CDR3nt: TGTGCCTGGGTGGCCCTGGCAGGGCGGAACAGGGGGGAGCTGTTTTTT
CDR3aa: CAWVALAGRNRGELFF

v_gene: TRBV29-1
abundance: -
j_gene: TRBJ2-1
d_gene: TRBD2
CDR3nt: TGCAGCGTTAGCGGGGGCTCCTACAATGAGCAGTTCTTC
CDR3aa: CSVSGGSYNEQFF

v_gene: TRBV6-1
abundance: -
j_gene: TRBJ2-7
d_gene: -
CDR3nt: TGTGCCAGCAGGGTTTTTCCCTACGAGCAGTACTTC
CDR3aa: CASRVFPYEQYF